The 3 T cell receptor beta chains reported below all come from one sample, sequenced in a study of OX40 agonist ivuxolimab in advanced cancers. Using immunoSEQ multiplex PCR, the repertoire was profiled, and TCRdb retains in-frame clones only, with some absent. The sample has 65,000 to 85,000 clones, 85% seen once. Sequenced material: CD4+ or CD8+ T cells sorted from blood, taken in a trial of the OX40 agonist ivuxolimab. The source of these receptors is an adult with an advanced solid tumor such as melanoma, head and neck, liver or kidney cancer.

V usage is TRBV19 and J usage is TRBJ1-6; D is unclear. Trimming left V 3 bases short and J 8 bases short, with 8 bases between. This CDR3 comprises 13 residues. CDR1 is LNHDA and CDR2 is SQIVND in the germline V gene (reference sequence). CDR3 nucleotide sequence: TGTGCCAGTAGTATTTTCGAGGATTCACCCCTCCACTTT. Amino acids: CASSIFEDSPLHF.

This sequence joins TRBV29-1 and TRBJ1-1; the D is unclear. The ends were cut back, 6 bases at V and 6 bases at J, with 14 bases in the middle. Germline V CDR1 and CDR2: SQVTM, ANQGSEA. This CDR3 comprises 12 residues. The CDR3 loop is CSVRSNSAEAFF. CDR3 DNA: TGCAGCGTCCGAAGTAACTCGGCTGAAGCTTTCTTT.

The V and J genes are TRBV2 and TRBJ2-5, with D perhaps matching TRBD1 (6 bases). This CDR3 comprises 14 residues. The V gene's germline CDR1 is SNHLY and CDR2 FYNNEI. Trimming took 7 bases from V and 0 from J, leaving 12 bases between them. The CDR3 sequence is CASKDNRDQETQYF. Here the CDR3 DNA reads TGTGCCAGCAAAGACAACAGGGACCAAGAGACCCAGTACTTC.